This T cell receptor (beta chain) was recovered during a study of T cell repertoires in cytomegalovirus infection. Study as a whole: Both a matching HLA type and CMV infection were indicated by public TCR beta signatures.

Each CDR3 protein gets one entry after TCRdb re-called the reads with MiXCR. The sample carries some 300,000 distinct CDR3 sequences, around 9.1% recorded once. Note on this clonotype: Its antigen is not identified.

The CDR3 covers 15 residues. CDR1 and CDR2 from the germline V gene are DFQATT and SNEGSKA (reference sequence). Trimming stripped 3 bases from V and 4 bases from J, with 16 bases between. Study-wide findings and caveats: Pooled public TCR beta family frequency picked out CMV carriers with the relevant HLA. What dominated the ex vivo response were HLA-C-restricted CMV-specific TCR beta clonotypes.

Source material: PBMCs. This sequence originates from a human donor in good health (CMV status not recorded). Some clones in this sample may be carry-over from other donors' samples. This rearrangement joins TRBV20-1 to TRBJ1-3; D not resolved. CDR3 in DNA: TGCAGTGCTAGTAAGGCGACCAGACTAGGAAACACCATATATTTT. Translating gives CSASKATRLGNTIYF.